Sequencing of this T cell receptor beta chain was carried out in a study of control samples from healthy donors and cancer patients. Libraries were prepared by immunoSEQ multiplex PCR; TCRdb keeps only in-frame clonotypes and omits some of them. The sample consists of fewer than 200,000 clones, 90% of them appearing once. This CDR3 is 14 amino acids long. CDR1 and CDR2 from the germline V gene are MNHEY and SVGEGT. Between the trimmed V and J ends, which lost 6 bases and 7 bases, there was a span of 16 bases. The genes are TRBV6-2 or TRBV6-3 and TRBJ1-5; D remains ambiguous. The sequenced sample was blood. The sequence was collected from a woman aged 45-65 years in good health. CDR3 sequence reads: CASSPNLPGQPQHF. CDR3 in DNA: TGTGCCAGCAGCCCAAATCTCCCGGGGCAGCCCCAGCATTTT.